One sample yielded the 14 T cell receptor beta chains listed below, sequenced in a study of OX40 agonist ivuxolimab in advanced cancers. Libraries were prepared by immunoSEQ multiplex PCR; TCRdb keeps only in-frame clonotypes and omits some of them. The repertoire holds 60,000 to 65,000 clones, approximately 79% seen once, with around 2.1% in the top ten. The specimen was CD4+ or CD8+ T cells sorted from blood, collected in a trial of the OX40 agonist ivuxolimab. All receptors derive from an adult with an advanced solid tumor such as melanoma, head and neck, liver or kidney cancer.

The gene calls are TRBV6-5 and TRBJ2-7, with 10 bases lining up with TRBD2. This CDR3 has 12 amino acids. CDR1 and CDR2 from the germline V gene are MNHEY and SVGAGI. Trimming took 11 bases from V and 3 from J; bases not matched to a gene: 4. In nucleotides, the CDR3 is TGTGCCTGTCGGACTAGCGGCTACGAGCAGTACTTC. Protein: CACRTSGYEQYF.

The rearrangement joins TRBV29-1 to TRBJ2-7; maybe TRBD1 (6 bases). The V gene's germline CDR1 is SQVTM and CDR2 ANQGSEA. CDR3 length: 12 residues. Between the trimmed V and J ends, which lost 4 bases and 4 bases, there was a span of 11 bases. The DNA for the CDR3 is TGCAGCGTTGCCCCACAGGGTTACGAGCAGTACTTC. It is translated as CSVAPQGYEQYF.

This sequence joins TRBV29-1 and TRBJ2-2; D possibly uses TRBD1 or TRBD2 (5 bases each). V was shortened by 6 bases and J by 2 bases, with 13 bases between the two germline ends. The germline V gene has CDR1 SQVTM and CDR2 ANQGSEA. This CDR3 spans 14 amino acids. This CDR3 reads CSVPGTTNTGELFF. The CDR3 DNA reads TGCAGCGTACCCGGGACGACCAACACCGGGGAGCTGTTTTTT.

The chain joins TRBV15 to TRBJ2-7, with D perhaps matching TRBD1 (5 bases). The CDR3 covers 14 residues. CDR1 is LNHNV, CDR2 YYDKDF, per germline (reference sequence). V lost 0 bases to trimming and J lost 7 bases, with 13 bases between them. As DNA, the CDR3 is TGTGCCACCAGCAGAGATCTCCCAGGGCGGGAGCAGTACTTC. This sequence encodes CATSRDLPGREQYF. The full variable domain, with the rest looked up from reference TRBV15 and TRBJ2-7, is DAMVIQNPRYQVTQFGKPVTLSCSQTLNHNVMYWYQQKSSQAPKLLFHYYDKDFNNEADTPDNFQSRRPNTSFCFLDIRSPGLGDTAMYLCATSRDLPGREQYFGPGTRLTVT.

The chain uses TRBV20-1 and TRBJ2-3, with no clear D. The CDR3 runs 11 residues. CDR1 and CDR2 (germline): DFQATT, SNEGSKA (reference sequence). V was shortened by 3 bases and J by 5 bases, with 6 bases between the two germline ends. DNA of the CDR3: TGCAGTGCTAGGACCGGAGATACGCAGTATTTT. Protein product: CSARTGDTQYF.

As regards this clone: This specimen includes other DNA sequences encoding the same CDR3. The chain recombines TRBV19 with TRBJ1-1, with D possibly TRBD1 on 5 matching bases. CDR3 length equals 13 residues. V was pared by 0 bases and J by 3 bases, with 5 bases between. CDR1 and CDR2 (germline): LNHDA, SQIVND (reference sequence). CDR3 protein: CASSIDRDTEAFF. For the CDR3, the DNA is TGTGCCAGTAGTATAGACAGGGACACTGAAGCTTTCTTT.

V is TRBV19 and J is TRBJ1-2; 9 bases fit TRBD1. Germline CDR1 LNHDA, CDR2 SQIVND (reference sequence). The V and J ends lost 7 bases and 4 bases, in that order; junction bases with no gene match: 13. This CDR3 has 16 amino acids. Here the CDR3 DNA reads TGTGCCAGTATTACAACTCCGGGACAGGGCCGCTATGGCTACACCTTC. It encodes CASITTPGQGRYGYTF.

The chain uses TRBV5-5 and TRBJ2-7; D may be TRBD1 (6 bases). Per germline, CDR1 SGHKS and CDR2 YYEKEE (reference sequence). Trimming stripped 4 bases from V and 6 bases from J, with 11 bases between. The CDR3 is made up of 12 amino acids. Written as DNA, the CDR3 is TGTGCCAGCAGCCCGACAGGAACCGAGCAGTACTTC. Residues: CASSPTGTEQYF.

In DNA, the CDR3 is TGCGCCAGCAGCTTCAGGAACACCGGGGAGCTGTTTTTT. Translation: CASSFRNTGELFF. V and J are TRBV5-1 and TRBJ2-2; D is unclear. The V and J ends lost 2 bases and 1 base respectively, with 3 bases between them. CDR1 SGHRS and CDR2 YFSETQ come from the germline V gene. This CDR3 contains 13 residues.

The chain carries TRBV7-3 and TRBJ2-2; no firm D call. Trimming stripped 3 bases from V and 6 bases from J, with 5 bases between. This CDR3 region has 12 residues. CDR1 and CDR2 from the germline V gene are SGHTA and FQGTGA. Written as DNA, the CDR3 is TGTGCCAGCAGCTTTCGGCCCGGGGAGCTGTTTTTT. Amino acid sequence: CASSFRPGELFF. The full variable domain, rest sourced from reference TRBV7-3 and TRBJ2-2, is GAGVSQTPSNKVTEKGKYVELRCDPISGHTALYWYRQSLGQGPEFLIYFQGTGAADDSGLPNDRFFAVRPEGSVSTLKIQRTERGDSAVYLCASSFRPGELFFGEGSRLTVL.

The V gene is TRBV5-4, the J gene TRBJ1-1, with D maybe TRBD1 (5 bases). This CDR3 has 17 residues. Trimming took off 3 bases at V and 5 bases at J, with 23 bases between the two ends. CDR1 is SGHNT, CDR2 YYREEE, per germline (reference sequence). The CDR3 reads CASSSPHPGLGGTEAFF. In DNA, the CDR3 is TGTGCCAGCAGCTCACCTCACCCGGGTTTGGGGGGGACTGAAGCTTTCTTT.

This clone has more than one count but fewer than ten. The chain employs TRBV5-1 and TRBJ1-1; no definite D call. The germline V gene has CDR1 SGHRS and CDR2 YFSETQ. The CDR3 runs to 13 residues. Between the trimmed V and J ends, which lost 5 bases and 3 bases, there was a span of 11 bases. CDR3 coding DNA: TGCGCCAGCAGACAGTCCGAATACACTGAAGCTTTCTTT. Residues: CASRQSEYTEAFF.

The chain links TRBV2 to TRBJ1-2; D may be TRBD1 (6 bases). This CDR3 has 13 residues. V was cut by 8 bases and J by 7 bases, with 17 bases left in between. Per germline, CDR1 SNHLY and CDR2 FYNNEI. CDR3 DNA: TGTGCCAGCGGGGGGCTAATGAATGTTGGCTACACCTTC. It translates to CASGGLMNVGYTF.

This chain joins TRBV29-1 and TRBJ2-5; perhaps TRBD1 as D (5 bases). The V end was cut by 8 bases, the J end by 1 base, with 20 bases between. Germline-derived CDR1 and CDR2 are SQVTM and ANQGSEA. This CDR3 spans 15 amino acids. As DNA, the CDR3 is TGCAGCCTAACGGGTGTGACAGCTATCCAAGAGACCCAGTACTTC. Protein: CSLTGVTAIQETQYF.